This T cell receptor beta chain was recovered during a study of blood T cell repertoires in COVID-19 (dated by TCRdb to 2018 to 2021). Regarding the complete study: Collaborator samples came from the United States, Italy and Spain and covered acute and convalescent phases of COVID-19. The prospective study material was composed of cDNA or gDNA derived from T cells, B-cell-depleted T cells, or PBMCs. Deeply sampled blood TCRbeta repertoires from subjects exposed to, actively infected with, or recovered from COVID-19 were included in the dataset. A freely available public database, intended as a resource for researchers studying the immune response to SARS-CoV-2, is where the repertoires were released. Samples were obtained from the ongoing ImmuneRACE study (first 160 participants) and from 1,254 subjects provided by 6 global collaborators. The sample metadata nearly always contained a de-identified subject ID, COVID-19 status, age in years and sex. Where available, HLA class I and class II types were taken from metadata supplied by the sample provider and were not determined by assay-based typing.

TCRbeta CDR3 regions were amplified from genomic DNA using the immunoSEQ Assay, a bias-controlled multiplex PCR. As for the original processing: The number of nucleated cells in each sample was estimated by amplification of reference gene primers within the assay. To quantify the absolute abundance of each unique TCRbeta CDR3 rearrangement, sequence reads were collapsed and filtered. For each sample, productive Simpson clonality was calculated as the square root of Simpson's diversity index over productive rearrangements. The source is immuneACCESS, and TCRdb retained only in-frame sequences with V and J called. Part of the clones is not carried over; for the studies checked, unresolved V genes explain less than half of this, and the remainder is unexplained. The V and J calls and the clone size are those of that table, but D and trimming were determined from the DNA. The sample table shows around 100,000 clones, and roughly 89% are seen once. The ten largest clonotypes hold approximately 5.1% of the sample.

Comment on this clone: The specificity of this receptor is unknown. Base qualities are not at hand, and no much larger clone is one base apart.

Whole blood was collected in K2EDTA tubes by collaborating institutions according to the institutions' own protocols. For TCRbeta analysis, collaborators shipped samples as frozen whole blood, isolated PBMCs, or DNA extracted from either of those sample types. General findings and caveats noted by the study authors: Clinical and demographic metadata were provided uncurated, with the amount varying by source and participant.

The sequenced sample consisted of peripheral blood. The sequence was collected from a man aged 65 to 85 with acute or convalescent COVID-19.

The sequenced DNA: TGTGCCAGTAGTACGGGTCTAGCTGACTCCTACGAGCAGTACTTC. This yields the protein CASSTGLADSYEQYF. The receptor chain draws on TRBV19 and TRBJ2-7; TRBD2 could be the D gene, as 5 bases match. Trimming removed 4 bases from V and 0 bases from J, leaving 13 bases between the germline ends. Its CDR3 holds 15 amino acids, cysteine through phenylalanine. Of the read, only the CDR3 DNA is kept; its 45 bases are in frame from base 1. The CDR1 and CDR2 encoded by the germline V gene (reference sequence) are LNHDA and SQIVND.